Presented here are 18 T cell receptor beta chains from one specimen sequenced in a study of tumor-infiltrating lymphocytes in primary liver carcinoma. Constant-region priming of 500 to 550 ng total RNA yielded TCR beta cDNA. Slightly modified ARM-PCR served as the procedure for the TCR beta libraries. These libraries came from three rounds of nested multiplex PCR. Amplification in the first two PCR rounds was performed using TRBV1-TRBV30 forward primers and a C-beta reverse primer for 10 cycles each. TCRdb reanalysed the multiplex PCR reads using MiXCR and keeps one entry per CDR3 protein. The profile shows fewer than 350,000 distinct CDR3 sequences, about 60% of them singletons. Unsorted whole blood served as the source of blood RNA, and germline DNA was extracted as well. Sequencing was performed on peripheral blood. All receptors derive from a man in his forties with primary liver carcinoma and hepatitis B virus infection.

About this clonotype itself: A much bigger clone sits one base away, suggesting this may be a read error. This chain uses TRBV12-3 or TRBV12-4 with TRBJ1-4, with a weak D call TRBD1 (6 bases). This CDR3 has 15 residues. Trimming cost V 6 bases and J 7 bases, with 18 bases left between them. For the CDR3, the DNA is TGTGCCAGCAGGAACACAGGGAGAGTGGGTGAAAAACTGTTTTTT. This sequence encodes CASRNTGRVGEKLFF.

CDR3 coding DNA: TGTGCCATCAGGAGTGGGGATACGCAGTATTTT. Its protein is CAIRSGDTQYF. This chain links TRBV10-3 with TRBJ2-3; D gene ambiguous. CDR3 size: 11 residues. Between the trimmed V and J ends, which lost 6 bases and 6 bases, there was a span of 7 bases. Germline V gene data show CDR1 as ENHRY and CDR2 as SYGVKD.

This clonotype was recorded a few times. The chain carries TRBV28 and TRBJ2-4, with 7 bases matching TRBD1. Germline values: CDR1 MDHEN, CDR2 SYDVKM. The CDR3 sequence is 15 residues long. V lost 9 bases, J lost 7 bases, and 15 bases stayed unmatched. The CDR3 reads CASSLSSTGRNIQYF. For the CDR3, the DNA is TGTGCCAGTAGTCTATCCTCGACAGGGCGGAACATTCAGTACTTC.

Comment on this clonotype: The conserved closing phenylalanine or tryptophan is absent in this CDR3, likely reflecting a read error. V and J are TRBV11-1 and TRBJ2-5; D is tentatively TRBD1 or TRBD2 (5 bases each). The CDR3 spans 17 residues. Looked up from germline, CDR1 is SGHAT and CDR2 is FQDESV (reference sequence). For the CDR3, the DNA is TGTGTCAGCAGCACAGGAGGACACCGTACACCTCAAGAGACCCAGTACTCC. Encoded protein: CVSSTGGHRTPQETQYS.

This sequence joins TRBV5-1 and TRBJ2-7; 13 nucleotides agree with TRBD2. This CDR3 has 17 amino acids. The germline V gene encodes CDR1 SGHRS and CDR2 YFSETQ. V lost 3 bases, J lost 0 bases, and 6 bases stayed unmatched. CDR3: CASSSGLAGVSSYEQYF. In DNA form, the CDR3 reads TGCGCCAGCAGCTCCGGACTAGCGGGAGTTTCCTCCTACGAGCAGTACTTC. Looking up the rest from reference TRBV5-1 and TRBJ2-7 gives the full variable domain: KAGVTQTPRYLIKTRGQQVTLSCSPISGHRSVSWYQQTPGQGLQFLFEYFSETQRNKGNFPGRFSGRQFSNSRSEMNVSTLELGDSALYLCASSSGLAGVSSYEQYFGPGTRLTVT.

With regard to this clonotype: A read error may explain this, as a much larger clone is one base away. V is TRBV29-1 and J is TRBJ1-2; the match to TRBD1 covers 7 bases. CDR1 SQVTM and CDR2 ANQGSEA come from the germline V gene. The CDR3 length is 14 residues. Losses at the gene ends were 6 bases for V and 10 bases for J; bases not matched to a gene: 17. CDR3 bases: TGCAGCGTAGGGGACAGCGCCACTCGGAATGACTACACCTTC. Translated: CSVGDSATRNDYTF.

With respect to this clonotype: A much larger clonotype is one base distant, so this may be a read error. V and J are TRBV5-4 and TRBJ2-1, with D uncertain. This CDR3 region has 14 residues. Germline CDR1 SGHNT, CDR2 YYREEE (reference sequence). The V end lost 0 bases, the J end lost 7 bases, and 11 bases lay between the germline ends. CDR3 loop: CASSLASQKNEQFF. The CDR3 DNA sequence: TGTGCCAGCAGCTTGGCCTCTCAGAAGAATGAGCAGTTCTTC.

Of note for this clonotype: The junction and the germline gene differ at one end; a read error may be behind it. CDR3 nucleotide sequence: TGCGCCAGCATCTTGGCGTCCAGTTACTACGAGCAGTACTTC. This codes for CASILASSYYEQYF. J is TRBJ2-7 and V is TRBV5-1; D remains ambiguous. CDR1 SGHRS and CDR2 YFSETQ come from the germline V gene. The CDR3 has 14 residues.

Turning to this clonotype: No conserved phenylalanine or tryptophan ends this CDR3, so it is likely a read error. The J gene is TRBJ2-7, the V gene TRBV28, with 8 bases that match TRBD2. Trimming removed 4 bases from V and 5 bases from J; junction bases left unmatched: 13. The CDR3 is 16 residues long. CDR1 is MDHEN, CDR2 SYDVKM, per germline. The CDR3 region has the DNA TGTGCCAGCAGTTCCCCCCGGGGGGGCCGTAGGAACGAGCAGTACTAC. Translating gives CASSSPRGGRRNEQYY.

The rearrangement uses TRBV25-1 and TRBJ2-5; 8 bases map to TRBD1. Germline V lookup: CDR1 MGHDK, CDR2 SYGVNS. The J segment lost 7 bases and the V segment lost 7 bases, leaving 8 bases of the junction unmatched. This CDR3 is 13 amino acids long. The CDR3 protein is CASKGQAGGTQYF. CDR3 nucleotides: TGTGCCAGCAAGGGACAGGCCGGGGGGACCCAGTACTTC.

V is TRBV6-1 and J is TRBJ1-1; D not resolved. Germline V gives CDR1 MNHNS, CDR2 SASEGT. Trimming pared 10 bases from V and 5 bases from J, leaving 17 bases between. The CDR3 extends over 13 amino acids. The CDR3 reads CANSDVRWTEAFF. CDR3 DNA sequence: TGTGCCAACAGCGATGTTCGGTGGACTGAAGCTTTCTTT.

Concerning this clonotype itself: A much larger clone is a single base away; this may be a read error. The V call is TRBV10-3, the J call TRBJ2-1, with TRBD2 matching over 7 bases. Germline CDR1 reads ENHRY; CDR2 reads SYGVKD. CDR3 size: 16 residues. This chain's CDR3 is CTISDPAGPHHNEQFF. The CDR3 DNA is TGTACCATCAGTGATCCAGCGGGACCCCACCACAATGAGCAGTTCTTC.

This clonotype has at least ten counts. The V and J genes are TRBV29-1 and TRBJ2-5; TRBD2 matches at 7 bases. This CDR3 contains 14 residues. Trimming at V came to 4 bases and at J to 5 bases, leaving 10 bases not matched to a gene. CDR1 SQVTM and CDR2 ANQGSEA come from the germline V gene. The DNA for the CDR3 is TGCAGCGTTGTGGCGGGAGTGGTATTGGAGACCCAGTACTTC. Its translation: CSVVAGVVLETQYF.

Turning to this clonotype: The CDR3 does not close with the conserved phenylalanine or tryptophan, likely indicating a read error. The rearrangement uses TRBV11-3 and TRBJ2-7, with D possibly being TRBD1 or TRBD2 (5 bases each). Germline V gene data show CDR1 as SGHNT and CDR2 as YENEEA. The CDR3 loop spans 14 amino acids. CDR3 amino acids: CASSPRDGSYGQYL. CDR3 nucleotide sequence: TGTGCCAGCAGCCCACGGGACGGCTCCTACGGGCAGTACCTC.

On this clonotype: A read error may account for a junction end that differs from germline. This chain connects TRBV11-1 to TRBJ2-1; D not resolved. Looked up from germline, CDR1 is SGHAT and CDR2 is FQDESV (reference sequence). This CDR3 contains 16 residues. The CDR3 here is CASNPIAGAYYNKQFF. The CDR3 DNA sequence: TGTGCCAGCAACCCCATAGCAGGAGCGTATTACAATAAGCAGTTCTTC.

The chain recombines TRBV7-9 with TRBJ2-3; D not resolved. V lost 5 bases to trimming and J lost 2 bases, with 14 bases between them. Germline V CDR1 and CDR2: SEHNR, FQNEAQ (reference sequence). The CDR3 has 15 residues. CDR3: CASSRLSLSTDTQYF. The CDR3 nucleotides read TGTGCCAGCAGCCGACTCTCACTATCCACAGATACGCAGTATTTT.

The genes are TRBV28 and TRBJ1-1; D perhaps matches TRBD1 (5 bases). The CDR3 is made up of 17 amino acids. Germline-derived CDR1 and CDR2 are MDHEN and SYDVKM. Trimming left V 4 bases short and J 7 bases short, with 25 bases between. CDR3 DNA sequence: TGTGCCAGCAGTTCCGCGGCGCCCGCAGGGATTGTGGGTGAAGCTTTCTTT. This encodes CASSSAAPAGIVGEAFF.

On this clonotype itself: With a much larger clone just one base away, this may be a read error. V is TRBV6-6 and J is TRBJ1-5; possible D gene TRBD1, 5 bases. The CDR3 length is 14 residues. Germline-derived CDR1 and CDR2 are MNHNY and SVGAGI (reference sequence). Trimming took 10 bases from V and 6 from J, leaving 19 bases between them. The CDR3 sequence is CATLWGDVGQPQHF. The CDR3 DNA follows: TGTGCCACCCTATGGGGGGATGTGGGTCAGCCCCAGCATTTT.